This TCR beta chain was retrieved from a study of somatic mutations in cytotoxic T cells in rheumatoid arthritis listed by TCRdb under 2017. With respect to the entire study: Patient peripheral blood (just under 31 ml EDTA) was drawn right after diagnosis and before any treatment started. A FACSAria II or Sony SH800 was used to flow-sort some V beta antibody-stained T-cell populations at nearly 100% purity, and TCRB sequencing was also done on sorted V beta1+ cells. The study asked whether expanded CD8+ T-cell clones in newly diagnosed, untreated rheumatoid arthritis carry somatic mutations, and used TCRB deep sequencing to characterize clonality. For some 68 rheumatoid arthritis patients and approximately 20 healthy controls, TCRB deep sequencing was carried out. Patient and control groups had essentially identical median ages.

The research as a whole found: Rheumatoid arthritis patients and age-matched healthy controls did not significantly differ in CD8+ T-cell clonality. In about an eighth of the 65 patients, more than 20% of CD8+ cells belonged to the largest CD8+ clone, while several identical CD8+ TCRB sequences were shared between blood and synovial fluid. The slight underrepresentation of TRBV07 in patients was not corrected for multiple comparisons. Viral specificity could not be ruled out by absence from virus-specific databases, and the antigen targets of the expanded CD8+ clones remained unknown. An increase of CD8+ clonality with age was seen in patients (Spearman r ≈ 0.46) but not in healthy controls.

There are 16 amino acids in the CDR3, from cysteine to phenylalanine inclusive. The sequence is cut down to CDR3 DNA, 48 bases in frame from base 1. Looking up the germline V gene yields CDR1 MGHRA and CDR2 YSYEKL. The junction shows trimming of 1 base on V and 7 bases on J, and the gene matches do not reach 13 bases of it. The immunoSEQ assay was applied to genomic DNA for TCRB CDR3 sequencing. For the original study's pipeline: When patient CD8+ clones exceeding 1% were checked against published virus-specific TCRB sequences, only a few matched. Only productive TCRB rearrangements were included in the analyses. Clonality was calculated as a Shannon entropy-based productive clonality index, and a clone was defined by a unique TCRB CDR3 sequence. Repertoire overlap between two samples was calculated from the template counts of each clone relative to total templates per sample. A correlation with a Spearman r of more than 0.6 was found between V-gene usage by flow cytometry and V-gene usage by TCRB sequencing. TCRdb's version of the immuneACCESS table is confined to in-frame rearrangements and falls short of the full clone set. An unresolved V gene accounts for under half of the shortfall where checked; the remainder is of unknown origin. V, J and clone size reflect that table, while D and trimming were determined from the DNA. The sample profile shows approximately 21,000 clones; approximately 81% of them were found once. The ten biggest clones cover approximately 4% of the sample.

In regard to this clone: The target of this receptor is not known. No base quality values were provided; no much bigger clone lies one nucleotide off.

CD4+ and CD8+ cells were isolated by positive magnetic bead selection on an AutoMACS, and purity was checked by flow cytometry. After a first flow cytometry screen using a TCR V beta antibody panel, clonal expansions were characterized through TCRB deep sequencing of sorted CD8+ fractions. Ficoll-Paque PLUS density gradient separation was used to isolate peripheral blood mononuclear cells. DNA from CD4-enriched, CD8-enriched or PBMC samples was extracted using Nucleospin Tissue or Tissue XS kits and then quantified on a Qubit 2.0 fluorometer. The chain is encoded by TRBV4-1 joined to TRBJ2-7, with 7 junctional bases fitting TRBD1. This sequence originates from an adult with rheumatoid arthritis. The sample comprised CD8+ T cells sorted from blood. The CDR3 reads CASSQVVTGPHSEQYF. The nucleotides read TGCGCCAGCAGCCAAGTAGTGACAGGGCCCCATTCGGAGCAGTACTTC.